This T cell receptor beta chain was recovered during a study of shared clonotypes between healthy human individuals. The germline V gene encodes CDR1 MGHRA and CDR2 YSYEKL. The CDR3 contains 14 residues. V was shortened by 7 bases and J by 3 bases, with 15 bases between the two germline ends. Naivety among CD8 cells was defined by CD45RO negativity and positive CCR7 selection, thereby excluding terminally differentiated effector memory CD45RA+ cells. Study observations and caveats: Tissues were not sampled, only blood, and their repertoires likely differ. Few donors limited the genetic and exposure-history diversity represented.

With regard to this clone: Its specificity is unknown.

The data were produced by immunoSEQ multiplex PCR, yet TCRdb's version contains in-frame clones alone and is incomplete. Of hundreds of thousands of clones in the sample, roughly 98% are singletons; the top ten hold less than 0.35%. Input material: naive CD8+ T cells sorted from blood. The receptor's source is a man aged 25-40 years in good health. The chain uses TRBV4-1 and TRBJ1-1, with a tentative D call TRBD1 (5 bases). The CDR3 DNA reads TGCGCCAGCAATCCCCCGGGGGAGGACACTGAAGCTTTCTTT. This sequence encodes CASNPPGEDTEAFF.